A selection of T cell receptor beta chains follows, all from one sample in a study of cytomegalovirus exposure and HLA in healthy donors. Here immunoSEQ multiplex PCR was the method, and the copy in TCRdb shows in-frame clones only, minus some. The sample carries approximately 200,000 clones, roughly 78% recorded once. The sequenced sample consisted of PBMCs. The receptor source for this set is a girl aged 10-17 years in good health and CMV-seropositive. The CDR3 runs from the conserved cysteine through the conserved F or W. A D gene is named only where the DNA matches it firmly. A clone size is listed for some rows: how often the clone was seen (once, few, many), or a class if it is expanded.

V gene	clone size	J gene	D gene	CDR3 DNA	CDR3 protein
TRBV25-1	-	TRBJ1-2	TRBD1	TGTGCCAGCAGTGGGACAGGGGATGGCTACACCTTC	CASSGTGDGYTF
TRBV9	-	TRBJ2-3	TRBD2	TGTGCCAGCAGCCGGACTAGCGGGGTCACAGATACGCAGTATTTT	CASSRTSGVTDTQYF
TRBV7-2	-	TRBJ2-5	-	TGTGCCAGCAGCTTAGTGTCCCTAGACGGGGAGACCCAGTACTTC	CASSLVSLDGETQYF
TRBV6-1	-	TRBJ1-4	TRBD1	TGTGCCAGCCGCGAGGGGACAGGGTCCGAAAAACTGTTTTTT	CASREGTGSEKLFF
TRBV28	-	TRBJ2-7	-	TGTGCCAGCAATCGGGGAATGATGGGCGAGCAGTACTTC	CASNRGMMGEQYF
TRBV6-5	few	TRBJ2-2	-	TGTGCCAGCAGGAGGTTTTCAGGGGAGCTGTTTTTT	CASRRFSGELFF
TRBV6-1	-	TRBJ1-5	-	TGTGCCAGCAGGTTATCAGACAGACTTAATCAGCCCCAGCATTTT	CASRLSDRLNQPQHF
TRBV9	-	TRBJ1-3	TRBD1	TGTGCCAGCAGCTTGGGACAGGGGTCTGGAAACACCATATATTTT	CASSLGQGSGNTIYF
TRBV29-1	-	TRBJ1-2	-	TGCAGCGACAGGTCCAACTATGGCTACACCTTC	CSDRSNYGYTF
TRBV5-1	-	TRBJ2-2	TRBD1	TGCGCCAGCAGCCATGGACAGGCGAACACCGGGGAGCTGTTTTTT	CASSHGQANTGELFF
TRBV4-1	-	TRBJ2-7	-	TGCGCCAGCAGCCAAGTCAGGGGTCTCGGCGAGCAGTACTTC	CASSQVRGLGEQYF
TRBV2	-	TRBJ1-4	-	TGTGCCAGCAGTGAAGCAGACAGGAGAACTAATGAAAAACTGTTTTTT	CASSEADRRTNEKLFF
TRBV7-2	-	TRBJ2-7	-	TGTGCCAGCAGCCATAACAGGGCTCGCTACGAGCAGTACTTC	CASSHNRARYEQYF
TRBV4-2	-	TRBJ2-3	TRBD2	TGTGCCAGCAGCCAAGTTTCTAGCGGGGGCACAGATACGCAGTATTTT	CASSQVSSGGTDTQYF
TRBV15	-	TRBJ2-1	TRBD2	TGTGCCACCAGCAGACCTGGGACTAGCGACCATGAGCAGTTCTTC	CATSRPGTSDHEQFF
TRBV27	-	TRBJ1-4	-	TGTGCCAGCAGCCATTACCGACAGAACCCAACTAATGAAAAACTGTTTTTT	CASSHYRQNPTNEKLFF
TRBV2	-	TRBJ1-5	TRBD1	TGTGCCAGCAGTCCGGGACAGGGATATCAGCCCCAGCATTTT	CASSPGQGYQPQHF
TRBV4-2	-	TRBJ1-1	-	TGTGCCAGCAGCCAAGCCCAAATCTCCATGACACCGAACACTGAAGCTTTCTTT	CASSQAQISMTPNTEAFF
TRBV6-4	-	TRBJ2-3	TRBD2	TGTGCCAGCAGTCCTACCCTGACTAGCGGATACACAGATACGCAGTATTTT	CASSPTLTSGYTDTQYF
TRBV27	-	TRBJ1-2	TRBD1	TGTGCCAGCAGTCCCCGGACAGGCTACTATGGCTACACCTTC	CASSPRTGYYGYTF
TRBV6-5	-	TRBJ2-1	-	TGTGCCAGCAGTTACGGCGGTTACAATGAGCAGTTCTTC	CASSYGGYNEQFF
TRBV27	-	TRBJ1-5	-	TGTGCCAGCAGCAAAAAAGGTATAGGGGCGGTGGGCAATCAGCCCCAGCATTTT	CASSKKGIGAVGNQPQHF
TRBV6-4	-	TRBJ2-1	TRBD2	TGTGCCAGCAGTGCGGGACTAGCGGGGTACTCCTACAATGAGCAGTTCTTC	CASSAGLAGYSYNEQFF
TRBV12-2	-	TRBJ1-4	-	TGTGCAAGTCGCCCCTTTAGACAGGGCCTTAATGAAAAACTGTTTTTT	CASRPFRQGLNEKLFF
TRBV5-1	-	TRBJ1-2	-	TGCGCCAGCAGCTCCGACAGATATGGCTACACCTTC	CASSSDRYGYTF
TRBV5-1	-	TRBJ2-4	-	TGCGCCAGCAGCCCCGAGGAGGGGTCAGTTCAGTACTTC	CASSPEEGSVQYF
TRBV5-6	-	TRBJ1-2	-	TGTGCCAGCAGCCCTATAGGGAGCTATGGCTACACCTTC	CASSPIGSYGYTF
TRBV14	-	TRBJ2-5	-	TGTGCCAGCAGCGGGGCCAGGGCTCGAGCTGAGACCCAGTACTTC	CASSGARARAETQYF
TRBV6-5	-	TRBJ2-7	-	TGTGCCAGCAGCCAGGGCCGGTCCTACGAGCAGTACTTC	CASSQGRSYEQYF
TRBV5-1	-	TRBJ2-2	TRBD1	TGCGCCAGCAGCTTTCAGGGGGCGGACACCGGGGAGCTGTTTTTT	CASSFQGADTGELFF
TRBV2	-	TRBJ1-1	-	TGTGCCAGCAGCGCCAGGGCCTGGGGCACTGAAGCTTTCTTT	CASSARAWGTEAFF
TRBV5-4	-	TRBJ2-7	TRBD1	TGTGCCAGCAGCGCCCGGGACAGGGGGCCTCCCGAGCAGTACTTC	CASSARDRGPPEQYF
TRBV4-3	-	TRBJ2-5	TRBD2	TGCGCCAGCAGCCGGACTAGCGGGGGAGGCGGGGAGACCCAGTACTTC	CASSRTSGGGGETQYF
TRBV27	few	TRBJ1-6	-	TGTGCCAGCAGTTTAGACAGGAGAAATTCACCCCTCCACTTT	CASSLDRRNSPLHF
TRBV7-9	-	TRBJ2-5	TRBD1	TGTGCCAGCAGCTTAACAGACAGGGACGAAGAGACCCAGTACTTC	CASSLTDRDEETQYF
TRBV7-9	-	TRBJ2-3	-	TGTGCCAGCAGCCGTCTACCGGGGGGCGACACAGATACGCAGTATTTT	CASSRLPGGDTDTQYF
TRBV6-5	-	TRBJ2-2	TRBD2	TGTGCCAGCAGACCGGGACTAGCGGTCACCGGGGAGCTGTTTTTT	CASRPGLAVTGELFF
TRBV25-1	few	TRBJ1-1	-	TGTGCCAGCAGCCTGACAGGTATAAACACTGAAGCTTTCTTT	CASSLTGINTEAFF
TRBV27	-	TRBJ1-5	-	TGTGCCAGCAGCCCTTGGACAGCTCAGCCCCAGCATTTT	CASSPWTAQPQHF
TRBV7-8	-	TRBJ1-1	-	TGTGCCAGCAGCTTAGCGACCTCAGGGTCACACATGAACACTGAAGCTTTCTTT	CASSLATSGSHMNTEAFF
TRBV19	-	TRBJ1-2	-	TGTGCCATCTCGAACCAGGCGGGTTTAGGCTACACCTTC	CAISNQAGLGYTF
TRBV5-4	once	TRBJ2-3	TRBD1	TGTGCCAGCAGCAGCCAATTCTGGGACAGCCCAGATGATACGCAGTATTTT	CASSSQFWDSPDDTQYF
TRBV4-3	once	TRBJ1-6	-	TGCGCCAGCAGCCCCGGTCGGGGTTCACCCCTCCACTTT	CASSPGRGSPLHF
TRBV30	-	TRBJ2-5	TRBD1	TGTGCCTGGGAACGACAGGGACAAGAGACCCAGTACTTC	CAWERQGQETQYF
TRBV1	-	TRBJ2-2	-	TGCACCAGCAGCCAAGAGCAGGCCGCGGGGGGGGACTCGGGGGAGCTGTTTTTT	CTSSQEQAAGGDSGELFF
TRBV6-1	-	TRBJ2-2	-	TGTGCCACCACACTATTCGCGAACACCGGGGAGCTGTTTTTT	CATTLFANTGELFF
TRBV11-2	-	TRBJ2-2	TRBD1	TGTGCCAGCAGCTTAGATGTCCGGGACAGGGGCACCGGGGAGCTGTTTTTT	CASSLDVRDRGTGELFF
TRBV4-1	-	TRBJ1-4	TRBD1	TGCGCCAGCAGCCAAGTTGGGACAGGGAGTGAAAAACTGTTTTTT	CASSQVGTGSEKLFF
TRBV5-6	-	TRBJ2-1	TRBD1	TGTGCCAGCAGCCCTACGGGACAGGGATACAATGAGCAGTTCTTC	CASSPTGQGYNEQFF
TRBV4-1	-	TRBJ1-2	-	TGCGCCAGCAGCCAAGAAGAGGCAGGGCGAGCTTTGGTGTACGGCTACACCTTC	CASSQEEAGRALVYGYTF
TRBV5-4	-	TRBJ2-1	TRBD2	TGTGCCAGCAGCTTGGCCGGTGCTAGCGGTAGGAATGAGCAGTTCTTC	CASSLAGASGRNEQFF